The rows below give T cell receptor beta chains drawn from one sample of a study of naive and memory T cell subsets. TCRdb reprocessed the UMI-ligation and nested PCR reads with MiXCR, giving one entry per CDR3 protein. Of more than 30,000 distinct CDR3 sequences in the sample, 11% were seen once. The sequencing here drew on skin, taken from a tuberculin skin test site. All receptors come from an adult in good health. Each CDR3 is given with its conserved first and last residue. The order of the fields is J gene, V gene, clone size, D gene, CDR3 protein, CDR3 DNA. A D gene is named only where the DNA matches it firmly. A row's size may be missing; if present it is once, few, many or a size class.

J gene: TRBJ2-1
V gene: TRBV11-2
clone size: few
D gene: TRBD1
CDR3 protein: CASSLRWGQGAYGQNNEQFF
CDR3 DNA: TGTGCCAGCAGCTTAAGGTGGGGACAGGGGGCTTACGGTCAGAACAATGAGCAGTTCTTC

J gene: TRBJ2-7
V gene: TRBV20-1
clone size: NA
D gene: TRBD2
CDR3 protein: CSARGLAGEVYEQYF
CDR3 DNA: TGCAGTGCCAGAGGACTAGCGGGAGAGGTTTACGAGCAGTACTTC

J gene: TRBJ1-1
V gene: TRBV6-5
clone size: NA
D gene: NA
CDR3 protein: CASSFRQFMNTEAFF
CDR3 DNA: TGTGCCAGCAGTTTCCGACAGTTTATGAACACTGAAGCTTTCTTT

J gene: TRBJ2-4
V gene: TRBV20-1
clone size: NA
D gene: NA
CDR3 protein: CSASQSRVAKNIQYF
CDR3 DNA: TGCAGTGCTAGTCAGTCCCGGGTAGCCAAAAACATTCAGTACTTC

J gene: TRBJ1-4
V gene: TRBV7-9
clone size: many
D gene: TRBD1
CDR3 protein: CASSFGQGNEKLFF
CDR3 DNA: TGTGCCAGCAGCTTCGGACAGGGAAATGAAAAACTGTTTTTT

J gene: TRBJ2-7
V gene: TRBV29-1
clone size: many
D gene: NA
CDR3 protein: CSVEDHEGGEQYF
CDR3 DNA: TGCAGCGTTGAAGATCACGAGGGGGGAGAGCAGTACTTC

J gene: TRBJ1-2
V gene: TRBV18
clone size: many
D gene: TRBD1
CDR3 protein: CASSPGTVNYGYTF
CDR3 DNA: TGTGCCAGCTCACCCGGGACAGTTAACTATGGCTACACCTTC

J gene: TRBJ1-5
V gene: TRBV5-4
clone size: many
D gene: NA
CDR3 protein: CASSYQGSGQPQHF
CDR3 DNA: TGTGCCAGCAGCTACCAGGGATCCGGTCAGCCCCAGCATTTT

J gene: TRBJ1-3
V gene: TRBV5-1
clone size: NA
D gene: NA
CDR3 protein: CASSFVGLGNTIYF
CDR3 DNA: TGCGCCAGCAGCTTCGTAGGCCTTGGAAACACCATATATTTT

J gene: TRBJ2-2
V gene: TRBV18
clone size: medium-sized
D gene: TRBD1
CDR3 protein: CASSPAGQGGGTGELFF
CDR3 DNA: TGTGCCAGCTCACCTGCCGGACAGGGAGGAGGCACCGGGGAGCTGTTTTTT

J gene: TRBJ1-1
V gene: TRBV19
clone size: many
D gene: NA
CDR3 protein: CASSIYTGSMNTEAFF
CDR3 DNA: TGTGCCAGTAGTATATACACAGGGTCAATGAACACTGAAGCTTTCTTT

J gene: TRBJ1-1
V gene: TRBV29-1
clone size: many
D gene: NA
CDR3 protein: CSAADPGMYTEAFF
CDR3 DNA: TGCAGCGCGGCCGACCCGGGAATGTACACTGAAGCTTTCTTT

J gene: TRBJ1-1
V gene: TRBV6-5
clone size: many
D gene: NA
CDR3 protein: CASSPTHSMNTEAFF
CDR3 DNA: TGTGCCAGCAGCCCAACCCATTCGATGAACACTGAAGCTTTCTTT

J gene: TRBJ1-1
V gene: TRBV11-2
clone size: NA
D gene: NA
CDR3 protein: CASSLYPGVNTEAFF
CDR3 DNA: TGTGCCAGCAGCTTATATCCGGGGGTGAACACTGAAGCTTTCTTT

J gene: TRBJ1-4
V gene: TRBV2
clone size: few
D gene: NA
CDR3 protein: CATQGGVGEKLFF
CDR3 DNA: TGTGCCACACAGGGAGGGGTGGGTGAAAAACTGTTTTTT

J gene: TRBJ2-1
V gene: TRBV20-1
clone size: few
D gene: TRBD1
CDR3 protein: CSARDRGQINEQFF
CDR3 DNA: TGCAGTGCTAGGGACAGGGGGCAGATCAATGAGCAGTTCTTC